One and the same sample provided the 9 T cell receptor beta chains below, sequenced in a study of CD8 T cells in ankylosing spondylitis. General study points: Typical of ankylosing spondylitis blood, it appeared, was a TCR beta motif of roughly eight highly homologous variants.

TCRdb reprocessed the 5' RACE reads via MiXCR and lists one record per CDR3 protein. Of some 220,000 distinct CDR3 sequences in the sample, around 7.9% were seen once. These receptors have no known antigen. Sequencing used blood, either unsorted or a sorted T cell fraction (not recorded which). The origin of the receptors is a male donor with ankylosing spondylitis.

This clonotype has ten or more counts. The rearrangement joins TRBV7-2 to TRBJ2-7, with D perhaps matching TRBD2 (6 bases). The CDR3 covers 14 residues. Germline assignment: CDR1 SGHTA and CDR2 FQGNSA. Deletions cut 5 bases from V and 6 bases from J, with 17 bases between. CDR3 residues: CASSLRLRGGEQYF. Written as DNA, the CDR3 is TGTGCCAGCAGCCTCAGGTTACGGGGAGGCGAGCAGTACTTC. Filled out from reference TRBV7-2 and TRBJ2-7, the complete variable domain reads GAGVSQSPSNKVTEKGKDVELRCDPISGHTALYWYRQSLGQGLEFLIYFQGNSAPDKSGLPSDRFSAERTGGSVSTLTIQRTQQEDSAVYLCASSLRLRGGEQYFGPGTRLTVT.

This clonotype was counted many times. The chain uses TRBV14 and TRBJ2-7; D gene uncertain. Germline CDR1 and CDR2: SGHDN and FVKESK. This CDR3 contains 16 residues. V was cut by 0 bases and J by 0 bases, with 12 bases left in between. The CDR3 region has the DNA TGTGCCAGCAGCCAAGACTGGAGTTCCTACTCCTACGAGCAGTACTTC. Translated: CASSQDWSSYSYEQYF.

There are a few counts of this clonotype. The genes are TRBV9 and TRBJ2-7, with D possibly being TRBD2 (6 bases). V was trimmed by 4 bases and J by 5 bases, leaving 16 bases between them. The CDR3 is 14 amino acids. CDR1 SGDLS and CDR2 YYNGEE come from the germline V gene. The CDR3 loop is CASSPTTGENEQYF. The CDR3 nucleotides read TGTGCCAGCAGCCCCACAACGGGAGAAAACGAGCAGTACTTC.

This clonotype was seen at least ten times. The chain is built from TRBV9 and TRBJ2-3; possible D gene TRBD2, 6 bases. Trimming stripped 6 bases from V and 2 bases from J, with 10 bases between. Germline CDR1 SGDLS, CDR2 YYNGEE. The CDR3 covers 13 residues. In DNA form, the CDR3 reads TGTGCCAGCAACGGGGGTGACACAGATACGCAGTATTTT. Protein sequence: CASNGGDTDTQYF.

This clonotype was observed a handful of times. The chain has TRBV11-2 and TRBJ1-4; D call uncertain. V was pared by 5 bases and J by 4 bases, with 14 bases between. This CDR3 is built from 15 residues. Germline CDR1 reads SGHAT; CDR2 reads FQNNGV. The CDR3 protein is CASSLTWEINEKLFF. Written as DNA, the CDR3 is TGTGCCAGCAGCCTCACCTGGGAGATTAATGAAAAACTGTTTTTT.

This clonotype was seen at least ten times. The chain joins TRBV7-8 to TRBJ2-5, with a possible D match to TRBD2 (6 bases). The germline V gene has CDR1 SGHVS and CDR2 FQNEAQ. This CDR3 has 16 amino acids. V was cut by 5 bases and J by 1 base, with 17 bases left in between. The CDR3 is CASSTPMMEGQETQYF. The DNA of the CDR3 is TGTGCCAGCAGCACGCCCATGATGGAGGGCCAAGAGACCCAGTACTTC.

This clonotype came up many times. The chain joins TRBV3-1 to TRBJ2-6; D remains unclear. V dropped 6 bases and J dropped 2 bases, with 14 bases sitting between them. The CDR3 loop spans 16 amino acids. The germline V gene has CDR1 LGHDT and CDR2 YNNKEL (reference sequence). The chain's CDR3 is CASSPLIGTGANVLTF. DNA of the CDR3: TGTGCCAGCAGTCCTCTAATTGGTACTGGGGCCAACGTCCTGACTTTC.

This clonotype was seen more than once but under ten times. The CDR3 sequence: CSARDPSPSGYNEQFF. For the CDR3, the DNA is TGCAGTGCTAGAGATCCTTCACCTAGCGGATACAATGAGCAGTTCTTC. The chain carries TRBV20-1 and TRBJ2-1; 7 bases line up with TRBD2. The CDR3 contains 16 residues. Germline assignment: CDR1 DFQATT and CDR2 SNEGSKA (reference sequence). The V and J ends lost 0 bases and 4 bases, in that order; junction bases with no gene match: 9.

This clonotype occurred many times. The rearrangement links TRBV12-3 or TRBV12-4 to TRBJ1-5; D might be TRBD1 (6 bases). This CDR3 contains 14 residues. V lost 2 bases, J lost 7 bases, and 12 bases lay in between. The CDR3 spells CASSLSQGTQPQHF. CDR3 sequence (DNA): TGTGCCAGCAGTTTATCACAGGGTACCCAGCCCCAGCATTTT.